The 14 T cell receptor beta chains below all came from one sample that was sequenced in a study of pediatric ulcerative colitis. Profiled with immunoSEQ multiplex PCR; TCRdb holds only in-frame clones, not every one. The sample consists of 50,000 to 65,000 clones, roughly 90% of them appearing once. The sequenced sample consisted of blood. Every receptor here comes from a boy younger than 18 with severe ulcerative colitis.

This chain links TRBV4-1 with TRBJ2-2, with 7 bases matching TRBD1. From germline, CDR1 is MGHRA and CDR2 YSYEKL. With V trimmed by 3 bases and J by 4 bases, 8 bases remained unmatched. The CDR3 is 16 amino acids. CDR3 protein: CASSHRQGESTGELFF. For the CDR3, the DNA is TGCGCCAGCAGCCATCGACAGGGAGAGAGCACCGGGGAGCTGTTTTTT.

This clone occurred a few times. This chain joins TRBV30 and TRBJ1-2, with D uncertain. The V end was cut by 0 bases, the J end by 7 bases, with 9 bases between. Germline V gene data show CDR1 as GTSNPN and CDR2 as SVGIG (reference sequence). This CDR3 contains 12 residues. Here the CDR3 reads CAWSVAAGGYTF. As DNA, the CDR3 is TGTGCCTGGAGTGTCGCTGCAGGTGGCTACACCTTC.

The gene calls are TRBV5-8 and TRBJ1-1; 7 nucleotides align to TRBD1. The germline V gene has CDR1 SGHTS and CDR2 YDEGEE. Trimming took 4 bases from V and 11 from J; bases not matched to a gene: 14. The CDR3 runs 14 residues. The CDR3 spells CASSPPGQRTKAFF. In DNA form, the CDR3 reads TGTGCCAGCAGCCCACCGGGACAGCGTACCAAGGCTTTCTTT. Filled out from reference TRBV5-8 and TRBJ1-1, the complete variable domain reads EAGVTQSPTHLIKTRGQQATLRCSPISGHTSVYWYQQALGLGLQFLLWYDEGEERNRGNFPPRFSGRQFPNYSSELNVNALELEDSALYLCASSPPGQRTKAFFGQGTRLTVV.

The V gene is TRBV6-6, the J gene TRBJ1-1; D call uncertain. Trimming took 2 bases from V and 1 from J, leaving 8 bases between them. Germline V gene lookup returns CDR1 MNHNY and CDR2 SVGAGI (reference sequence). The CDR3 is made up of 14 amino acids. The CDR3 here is CASSYISGNTEAFF. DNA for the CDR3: TGTGCCAGCAGTTACATCTCAGGGAACACTGAAGCTTTCTTT.

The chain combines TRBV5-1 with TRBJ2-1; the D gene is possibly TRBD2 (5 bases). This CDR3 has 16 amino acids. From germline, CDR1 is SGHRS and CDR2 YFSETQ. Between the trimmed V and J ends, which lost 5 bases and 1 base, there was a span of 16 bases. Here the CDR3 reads CASSLPQRKSYNEQFF. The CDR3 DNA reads TGCGCCAGCAGTCTCCCCCAGCGGAAATCCTACAATGAGCAGTTCTTC. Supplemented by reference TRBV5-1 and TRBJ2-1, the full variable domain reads KAGVTQTPRYLIKTRGQQVTLSCSPISGHRSVSWYQQTPGQGLQFLFEYFSETQRNKGNFPGRFSGRQFSNSRSEMNVSTLELGDSALYLCASSLPQRKSYNEQFFGPGTRLTVL.

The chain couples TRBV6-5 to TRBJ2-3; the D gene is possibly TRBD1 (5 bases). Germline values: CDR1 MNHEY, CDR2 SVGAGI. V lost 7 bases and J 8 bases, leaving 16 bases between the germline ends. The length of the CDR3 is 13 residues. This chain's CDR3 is CASTTPPGATQYF. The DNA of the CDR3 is TGTGCCAGCACCACCCCCCCTGGGGCTACGCAGTATTTT.

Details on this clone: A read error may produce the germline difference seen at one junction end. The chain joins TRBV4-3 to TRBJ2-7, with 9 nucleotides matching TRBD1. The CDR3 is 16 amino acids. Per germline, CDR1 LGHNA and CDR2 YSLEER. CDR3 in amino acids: CASGQVRTGGAYEQYF. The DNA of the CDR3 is TGCGCCAGCGGCCAAGTCCGAACAGGGGGCGCGTACGAGCAGTACTTC.

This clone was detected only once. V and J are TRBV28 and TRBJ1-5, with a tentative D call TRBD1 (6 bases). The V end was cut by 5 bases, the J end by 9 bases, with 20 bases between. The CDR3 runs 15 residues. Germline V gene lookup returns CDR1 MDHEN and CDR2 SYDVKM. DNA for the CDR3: TGTGCCAGCAGTCCCCAGGGGTTAGTTGCTTGGCCCCAGCATTTT. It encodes CASSPQGLVAWPQHF.

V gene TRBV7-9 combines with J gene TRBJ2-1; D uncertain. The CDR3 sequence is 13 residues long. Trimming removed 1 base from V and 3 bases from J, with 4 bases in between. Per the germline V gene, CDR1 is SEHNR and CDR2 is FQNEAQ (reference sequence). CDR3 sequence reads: CASSLDRYNEQFF. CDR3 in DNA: TGTGCCAGCAGCTTAGACCGCTACAATGAGCAGTTCTTC.

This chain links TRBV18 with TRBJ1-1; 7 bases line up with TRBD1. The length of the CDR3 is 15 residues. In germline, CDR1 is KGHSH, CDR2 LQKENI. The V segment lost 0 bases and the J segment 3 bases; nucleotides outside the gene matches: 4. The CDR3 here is CASSPPAGGDTEAFF. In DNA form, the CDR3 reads TGTGCCAGCTCACCACCGGCAGGGGGAGACACTGAAGCTTTCTTT.

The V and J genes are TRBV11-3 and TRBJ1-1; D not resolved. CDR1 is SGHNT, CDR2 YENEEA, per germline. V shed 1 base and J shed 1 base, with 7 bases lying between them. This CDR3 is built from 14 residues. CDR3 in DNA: TGTGCCAGCAGCTTAGGGGCAGGGAACACTGAAGCTTTCTTT. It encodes CASSLGAGNTEAFF.

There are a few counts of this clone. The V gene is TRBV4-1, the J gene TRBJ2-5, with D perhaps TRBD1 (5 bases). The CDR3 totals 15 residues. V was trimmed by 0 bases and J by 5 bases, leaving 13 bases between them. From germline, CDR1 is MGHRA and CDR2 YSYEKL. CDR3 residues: CASSQDRQMRETQYF. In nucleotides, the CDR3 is TGCGCCAGCAGCCAAGATCGACAGATGAGGGAGACCCAGTACTTC.

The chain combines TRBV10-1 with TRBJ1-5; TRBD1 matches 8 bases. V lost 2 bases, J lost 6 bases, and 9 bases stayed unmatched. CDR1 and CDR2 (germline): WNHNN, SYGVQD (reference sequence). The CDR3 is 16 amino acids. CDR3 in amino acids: CASSEEDRGYIQPQHF. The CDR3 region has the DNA TGCGCCAGCAGTGAGGAAGACAGGGGTTACATTCAGCCCCAGCATTTT.

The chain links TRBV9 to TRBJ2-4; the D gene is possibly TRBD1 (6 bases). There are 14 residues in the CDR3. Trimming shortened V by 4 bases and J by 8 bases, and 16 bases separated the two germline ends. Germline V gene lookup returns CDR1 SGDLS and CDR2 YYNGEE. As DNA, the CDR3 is TGTGCCAGCAGCTCCCGACAGGTCAAGGACATTCAGTACTTC. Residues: CASSSRQVKDIQYF.